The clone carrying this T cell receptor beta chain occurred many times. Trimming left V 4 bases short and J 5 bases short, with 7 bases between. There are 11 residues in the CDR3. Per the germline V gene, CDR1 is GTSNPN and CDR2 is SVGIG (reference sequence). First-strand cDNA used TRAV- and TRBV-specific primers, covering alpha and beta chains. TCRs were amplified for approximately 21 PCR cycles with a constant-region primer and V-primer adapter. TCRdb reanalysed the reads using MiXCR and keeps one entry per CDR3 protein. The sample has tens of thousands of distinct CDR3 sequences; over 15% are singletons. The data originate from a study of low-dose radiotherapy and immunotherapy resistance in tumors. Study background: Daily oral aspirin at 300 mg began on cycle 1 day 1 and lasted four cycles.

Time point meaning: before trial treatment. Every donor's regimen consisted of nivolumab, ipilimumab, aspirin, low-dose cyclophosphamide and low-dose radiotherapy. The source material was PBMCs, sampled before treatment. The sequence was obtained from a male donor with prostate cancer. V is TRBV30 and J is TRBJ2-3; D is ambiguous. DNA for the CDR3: TGTGCCTGGACCCCAGGAGATACGCAGTATTTT. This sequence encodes CAWTPGDTQYF. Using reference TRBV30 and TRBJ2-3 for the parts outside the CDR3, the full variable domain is SQTIHQWPATLVQPVGSPLSLECTVEGTSNPNLYWYRQAAGRGLQLLFYSVGIGQISSEVPQNLSASRPQDRQFILSSKKLLLSDSGFYLCAWTPGDTQYFGPGTRLTVL.